These 24 T cell receptor beta chains originate from one sample sequenced in a study of radiotherapy plus CTLA-4 blockade in lung cancer. Profiling relied on immunoSEQ multiplex PCR, and the TCRdb table lists in-frame clones only, not all of them. The data contain roughly 98,000 clones, over 80% of them singletons. The specimen was peripheral blood, collected from a patient treated with radiotherapy plus ipilimumab. Receptors were obtained from a human donor with non-small cell lung cancer that progressed on radiotherapy plus ipilimumab.

This chain connects TRBV28 to TRBJ2-5; 7 bases map to TRBD1. CDR1 and CDR2 from the germline V gene are MDHEN and SYDVKM. The CDR3 is 14 amino acids. The V and J ends lost 3 bases and 5 bases, in that order; junction bases with no gene match: 6. This CDR3 is CASSLRGQWETQYF. CDR3 sequence (DNA): TGTGCCAGCAGTTTGAGGGGGCAGTGGGAGACCCAGTACTTC.

This chain links TRBV7-9 with TRBJ2-3; 11 positions agree with TRBD1. V was pared by 5 bases and J by 10 bases, with 8 bases of the junction left unmatched. CDR3 length: 14 residues. From germline, CDR1 is SEHNR and CDR2 FQNEAQ (reference sequence). The CDR3 loop is CASSQGQGEAPQYF. CDR3 nucleotides: TGTGCCAGCAGCCAGGGACAGGGGGAAGCACCGCAGTATTTT.

The chain carries TRBV4-1 and TRBJ2-1; 10 bases are a match to TRBD2. CDR1 is MGHRA, CDR2 YSYEKL, per germline. This CDR3 spans 19 amino acids. The V segment lost 0 bases and the J segment 0 bases; nucleotides outside the gene matches: 8. CDR3 in amino acids: CASSQDFGTSVPSYNEQFF. CDR3 DNA sequence: TGCGCCAGCAGCCAAGATTTTGGGACTAGCGTACCCTCCTACAATGAGCAGTTCTTC.

The chain joins TRBV10-2 to TRBJ2-1; D remains ambiguous. In germline, CDR1 is WSHSY, CDR2 SAAADI. CDR3 length: 14 amino acids. Trimming pared 1 base from V and 6 bases from J, leaving 10 bases between. The chain's CDR3 is CASSEFVGPNEQFF. The CDR3 DNA is TGCGCCAGCAGTGAGTTTGTAGGGCCCAATGAGCAGTTCTTC.

The rearrangement links TRBV5-1 to TRBJ2-7, with 9 bases aligning to TRBD2. The germline gives CDR1 SGHRS, CDR2 YFSETQ. The length of the CDR3 is 13 residues. V lost 3 bases and J lost 3; bases outside the gene matches: 1. The CDR3 protein is CASSSTSGYEQYF. As DNA, the CDR3 is TGCGCCAGCAGCTCGACTAGCGGCTACGAGCAGTACTTC.

The rearrangement joins TRBV7-6 to TRBJ1-5; D is unclear. Germline lookup yields CDR1 SGHVS and CDR2 FNYEAQ. V gave up 7 bases and J gave up 6 bases, with 13 bases separating them. This CDR3 spans 13 amino acids. In DNA form, the CDR3 reads TGTGCCAGCAACGCCGGACCCGGTCAGCCCCAGCATTTT. Amino acids: CASNAGPGQPQHF.

The chain joins TRBV9 to TRBJ2-7; TRBD1 matches 8 bases. Germline CDR1 and CDR2: SGDLS and YYNGEE. The CDR3 covers 12 residues. The trim removed 4 bases at V and 5 bases at J, leaving 2 bases unmatched. CDR3 in amino acids: CASSPGGHEQYF. DNA for the CDR3: TGTGCCAGCAGCCCAGGGGGCCACGAGCAGTACTTC.

The chain has TRBV15 and TRBJ2-5; 7 bases match TRBD2. CDR1 is LNHNV and CDR2 is YYDKDF in the germline V gene (reference sequence). The CDR3 is 14 amino acids. V lost 0 bases to trimming and J lost 5 bases; unmatched junction nucleotides: 3. CDR3 protein: CATSREGTMETQYF. The CDR3 DNA follows: TGTGCCACCAGCAGAGAGGGGACTATGGAGACCCAGTACTTC.

This clone has more than one count but fewer than ten. V gene TRBV27 combines with J gene TRBJ2-2, with D unresolved. There are 12 residues in the CDR3. CDR1 and CDR2 (germline): MNHEY, SMNVEV (reference sequence). V was clipped by 3 bases and J by 6 bases, with 5 bases between them. CDR3 residues: CASSFIAGELFF. The CDR3 DNA reads TGTGCCAGCAGTTTCATCGCCGGGGAGCTGTTTTTT.

The CDR3: CASSLRTALPFYEQYF. The CDR3 nucleotides are TGTGCCAGCTCACTACGGACGGCACTCCCCTTCTACGAGCAGTACTTC. The chain is built from TRBV18 and TRBJ2-7; D is ambiguous. CDR3 size: 16 residues. Trimming stripped 4 bases from V and 3 bases from J, with 19 bases between. Germline CDR1 is KGHSH and CDR2 is LQKENI.

V is TRBV18 and J is TRBJ1-1; D remains unclear. The CDR3 runs 13 residues. V shed 2 bases and J shed 1 base, with 5 bases lying between them. The germline gives CDR1 KGHSH, CDR2 LQKENI. The CDR3 sequence is CASSPSENTEAFF. In DNA, the CDR3 is TGTGCCAGCTCACCATCGGAGAACACTGAAGCTTTCTTT.

This chain joins TRBV9 and TRBJ2-6; D is ambiguous. Per the germline V gene, CDR1 is SGDLS and CDR2 is YYNGEE. The CDR3 spans 16 residues. The V and J ends lost 4 bases and 1 base respectively, with 12 bases between them. The CDR3 sequence is CASSNPTTSGANVLTF. CDR3 nucleotide sequence: TGTGCCAGCAGCAATCCCACCACGTCTGGGGCCAACGTCCTGACTTTC.

This clone was counted once. This chain uses TRBV10-3 with TRBJ1-1; D may be TRBD1 (5 bases). Looked up from germline, CDR1 is ENHRY and CDR2 is SYGVKD. CDR3 length: 13 amino acids. V gave up 10 bases and J gave up 6 bases, with 18 bases separating them. The chain's CDR3 is CATGVENVAEAFF. The CDR3 DNA reads TGTGCCACGGGGGTGGAGAATGTCGCTGAAGCTTTCTTT.

The chain couples TRBV5-5 to TRBJ1-3; D is perhaps TRBD1 (6 bases). Per the germline V gene, CDR1 is SGHKS and CDR2 is YYEKEE (reference sequence). CDR3 size: 15 residues. V shed 3 bases and J shed 0 bases, with 10 bases lying between them. The CDR3 nucleotides read TGTGCCAGCAGCTCGGGGGCCCCCTCTGGAAACACCATATATTTT. As protein: CASSSGAPSGNTIYF.

J is TRBJ2-5 and V is TRBV6-6; 8 bases line up with TRBD1. The CDR3 has 15 residues. With V trimmed by 2 bases and J by 5 bases, 7 bases remained unmatched. Germline V CDR1 and CDR2: MNHNY, SVGAGI (reference sequence). The chain's CDR3 is CASSYLGQGRETQYF. CDR3 bases: TGTGCCAGCAGTTACCTAGGACAGGGCCGGGAGACCCAGTACTTC.

The DNA for the CDR3 is TGTGCCAGCAGCTTAGGGACAGGGAGTCACTATAATTCACCCCTCCACTTT. It yields the protein CASSLGTGSHYNSPLHF. The rearrangement links TRBV7-2 to TRBJ1-6; TRBD1 agrees at 8 bases. This CDR3 has 17 residues. In germline, CDR1 is SGHTA, CDR2 FQGNSA. V gave up 1 base and J gave up 3 bases; unmatched junction bases: 5.

The chain couples TRBV5-1 to TRBJ2-3; D not certain. Trimming cost V 3 bases and J 6 bases, with 5 bases left between them. This CDR3 region has 11 residues. Germline assignment: CDR1 SGHRS and CDR2 YFSETQ. In DNA, the CDR3 is TGCGCCAGCAGCTGGGCGGATACGCAGTATTTT. It encodes CASSWADTQYF.

The chain carries TRBV4-3 and TRBJ1-2; D may be TRBD1 (5 bases). The V end was cut by 1 base, the J end by 8 bases, with 17 bases between. The CDR3 length is 15 residues. CDR1 is LGHNA and CDR2 is YSLEER in the germline V gene. The CDR3 region is CASSQAGPGWGGYTF. The CDR3 nucleotides are TGCGCCAGCAGCCAAGCGGGCCCGGGCTGGGGCGGCTACACCTTC.

The chain recombines TRBV19 with TRBJ2-7; the match to TRBD1 covers 8 bases. The CDR3 spans 14 residues. The germline gives CDR1 LNHDA, CDR2 SQIVND (reference sequence). After removal of 3 bases from V and 0 bases from J, the junction contained 1 base not matched to a gene. Here the CDR3 reads CASSITGGSYEQYF. CDR3 in DNA: TGTGCCAGTAGTATTACAGGGGGCTCCTACGAGCAGTACTTC.

The chain joins TRBV15 to TRBJ1-4; D possibly corresponds to TRBD1 (6 bases). The ends were cut back, 0 bases at V and 8 bases at J, with 19 bases in the middle. Germline CDR1 and CDR2: LNHNV and YYDKDF (reference sequence). This CDR3 region has 17 residues. CDR3 sequence: CATSRDKIGGRREKLFF. The CDR3 bases are TGTGCCACCAGCAGAGACAAAATAGGGGGGAGGCGAGAAAAACTGTTTTTT.

This chain uses TRBV5-1 with TRBJ1-2; 12 bases are shared with TRBD1. CDR1 and CDR2 from the germline V gene are SGHRS and YFSETQ. CDR3 length equals 15 residues. The V segment lost 3 bases and the J segment 8 bases; nucleotides outside the gene matches: 8. CDR3 sequence reads: CASSSDPGTGGGYTF. CDR3 nucleotides: TGCGCCAGCAGCTCGGACCCCGGGACAGGGGGCGGCTACACCTTC.

Note on this clone: One junction end disagrees with the germline gene, perhaps due to a read error. The chain uses TRBV2 and TRBJ1-6; 8 bases are shared with TRBD1. The CDR3 has 20 amino acids. Germline CDR1 reads SNHLY; CDR2 reads FYNNEI. The CDR3 DNA sequence: TGTGCCAGCAGTAAAGCCGGGAGGTTGGCAGGGGGCGTAAATAATTCACCCCTCCACTTT. It codes for CASSKAGRLAGGVNNSPLHF.

The V call is TRBV11-2, the J call TRBJ2-7; D unresolved. Trimming took 4 bases from V and 5 from J, leaving 15 bases between them. The CDR3 has 14 amino acids. Germline assignment: CDR1 SGHAT and CDR2 FQNNGV. CDR3 residues: CASSSSTNVNEQYF. DNA of the CDR3: TGTGCCAGCAGCTCCTCGACAAATGTCAACGAGCAGTACTTC.

V gene TRBV27 combines with J gene TRBJ2-1, with D hard to call. The ends were cut back, 3 bases at V and 6 bases at J, with 12 bases in the middle. The germline V gene encodes CDR1 MNHEY and CDR2 SMNVEV (reference sequence). The CDR3 contains 14 residues. The CDR3 DNA sequence: TGTGCCAGCAGTTTGGGCGCAGCGTCCAATGAGCAGTTCTTC. The encoded protein is CASSLGAASNEQFF.